A few counts support the clone carrying this T cell receptor (beta chain). The antigen is not known. Trimming stripped 1 base from V and 5 bases from J, with 15 bases between. The CDR3 covers 15 residues. CDR1 is SEHNR, CDR2 FQNEAQ, per germline (reference sequence). These data come from a study of blood T cells in healthy people across ages. Findings and limits, study-wide: Bulk PBMC profiling left naive and antigen-experienced comparisons inconclusive. Long-lived donors carried more naive CD4+ cells and greater diversity than aged donors. Strong correlation was found linking TCR beta diversity to naive T cell percentage.

Healthy individuals of Caucasian origin from Russia, aged about 6 to 100, served as donors. A second roughly 6 to 12 cycle PCR used barcoded and J-beta primers. From the 5' RACE reads, TCRdb called clonotypes with MiXCR, one entry per CDR3 protein. The sample has approximately 1.5 million distinct CDR3 sequences, 30% to 35% seen once. The chain couples TRBV7-9 to TRBJ2-7; D may be TRBD1 (5 bases). The source material was blood. The receptor's source is a woman in her thirties in good health. In DNA, the CDR3 is TGTGCCAGCAGCTTAGGGACAACAGCAAGGAACGAGCAGTACTTC. Protein product: CASSLGTTARNEQYF. Combining the CDR3 with reference TRBV7-9 and TRBJ2-7 gives the whole variable domain DTGVSQNPRHKITKRGQNVTFRCDPISEHNRLYWYRQTLGQGPEFLTYFQNEAQLEKSRLLSDRFSAERPKGSFSTLEIQRTEQGDSAMYLCASSLGTTARNEQYFGPGTRLTVT.